These 10 T cell receptor beta chains were sequenced from one sample in a study of blood T cell repertoires in COVID-19. Sequencing was performed with immunoSEQ multiplex PCR; in TCRdb, only in-frame clones are kept and a portion is missing. Of about 300,000 clones listed, around 86% were seen once; the top ten hold about 4.2%. Sequenced sample: PBMCs or T cells enriched from blood (not recorded which). These receptors were taken from a man aged 25 to 45 who had recovered from COVID-19.

This chain links TRBV19 with TRBJ2-7; tentative D call: TRBD2 (5 bases). Trimming left V 4 bases short and J 5 bases short, with 12 bases between. Germline V gene lookup returns CDR1 LNHDA and CDR2 SQIVND (reference sequence). The CDR3 spans 13 residues. The CDR3 reads CASSSRGADEQYF. The CDR3, as DNA: TGTGCCAGTAGTAGCCGGGGAGCGGACGAGCAGTACTTC.

The chain carries TRBV30 and TRBJ2-7; 10 nucleotides agree with TRBD2. Germline CDR1 GTSNPN, CDR2 SVGIG (reference sequence). Unmatched junction bases numbered 4, after V lost 2 bases and J lost 6 bases. The CDR3 contains 13 residues. The CDR3 DNA is TGTGCCTGGAGTAGCGGGAGGGTTGCCGAGCAGTACTTC. Translated, it gives CAWSSGRVAEQYF.

The chain joins TRBV7-9 to TRBJ2-7, with 10 positions matching TRBD2. The CDR3 is made up of 15 amino acids. V shed 5 bases and J 3 bases; nucleotides not matched to a gene: 7. Germline CDR1 and CDR2: SEHNR and FQNEAQ (reference sequence). CDR3 coding DNA: TGTGCCAGCAGCCCGGGAACTAGCGGGGTCTACGAGCAGTACTTC. Its protein is CASSPGTSGVYEQYF.

This clone has more than one count but fewer than ten. This chain joins TRBV7-2 and TRBJ1-1; TRBD1 matches at 7 bases. With V trimmed by 0 bases and J by 4 bases, 2 bases remained unmatched. Germline V gene lookup returns CDR1 SGHTA and CDR2 FQGNSA. The CDR3 is 14 residues long. The CDR3 coding sequence is TGTGCCAGCAGCTTAGCCCAGGGGGTCACTGAAGCTTTCTTT. Protein sequence: CASSLAQGVTEAFF.

The chain combines TRBV28 with TRBJ1-5, with D maybe TRBD1 (6 bases). Deletions cut 7 bases from V and 0 bases from J, with 13 bases between. CDR1 MDHEN and CDR2 SYDVKM come from the germline V gene. The CDR3 runs to 15 residues. The CDR3 spells CASTGTSYSNQPQHF. The CDR3 DNA is TGTGCCAGCACAGGGACAAGTTATAGCAATCAGCCCCAGCATTTT.

The rearrangement uses TRBV6-6 and TRBJ2-3, with TRBD1 identical over 7 bases. This CDR3 contains 15 residues. J was trimmed by 2 bases and V by 7 bases; bases with no gene match: 9. Germline CDR1 is MNHNY and CDR2 is SVGAGI (reference sequence). The DNA for the CDR3 is TGTGCCAGCACCTTGACAGGGTCTGACACAGATACGCAGTATTTT. Its translation: CASTLTGSDTDTQYF.

This rearrangement joins TRBV28 to TRBJ1-3; D is unclear. The CDR3 runs 13 residues. Deletions cut 5 bases from V and 5 bases from J, with 10 bases between. Germline-derived CDR1 and CDR2 are MDHEN and SYDVKM. Written as DNA, the CDR3 is TGTGCCAGCAGTCTGACTCTGCGAAACACCATATATTTT. It is translated as CASSLTLRNTIYF.

The chain joins TRBV10-3 to TRBJ2-7, with D maybe TRBD1 (5 bases). CDR1 and CDR2 from the germline V gene are ENHRY and SYGVKD. The CDR3 has 14 residues. V dropped 6 bases and J dropped 1 base, with 13 bases sitting between them. This CDR3 is CAIRGPGNSYEQYF. In nucleotides, the CDR3 is TGTGCCATCAGGGGTCCAGGGAATTCCTACGAGCAGTACTTC.

The chain has TRBV12-3 or TRBV12-4 and TRBJ2-1, with no clear D. Between the trimmed V and J ends, which lost 5 bases and 3 bases, there was a span of 5 bases. CDR3 length: 12 residues. In DNA, the CDR3 is TGTGCCAGCAGTACTGACTACAATGAGCAGTTCTTC. Its translation is CASSTDYNEQFF.

This clone was seen just once. This CDR3 reads CASSIEWHGNQPQHF. CDR3 in DNA: TGTGCCAGTAGTATAGAATGGCACGGCAATCAGCCCCAGCATTTT. This sequence joins TRBV19 and TRBJ1-5; the D is unclear. CDR1 and CDR2 (germline): LNHDA, SQIVND (reference sequence). This CDR3 spans 15 amino acids. With 0 bases removed from V and 2 bases from J, the gap between germline ends came to 8 bases.